The clone carrying this T cell receptor (beta chain) was observed at least ten times. The data were obtained in a study of human T cells and chemical hapten exposure. Study-level background: The study sensitized with 2% DPC on an approximately 2 cm by approximately 2 cm patch of upper inner arm skin. The patients, most of them female, presented with alopecia areata, totalis or universalis.

Unmatched junction bases numbered 8, after V lost 6 bases and J lost 5 bases. This CDR3 spans 13 amino acids. The germline gives CDR1 SQVTM, CDR2 ANQGSEA. This sample's time point: pre-sensitization, week 0. The sample's treatment: therapeutic diphenylcyclopropenone sensitization with weekly scalp DPC. As the library was built, unique molecular identifiers were attached to individual cDNA molecules. MiXCR, applied by TCRdb to the RACE reads, yields one record per CDR3 protein. This table has about 110,000 distinct CDR3 sequences, 12% appearing once. This receptor was identified in a woman between 45 and 65 years old with alopecia areata. Some clones in this sample may be carry-over from other donors' samples. J is TRBJ2-5 and V is TRBV29-1; 8 bases align to TRBD1. This specimen consisted of whole blood, obtained in connection with sensitization to the hapten diphenylcyclopropenone (DPC). The CDR3 nucleotides read TGCAGCGTGGGCAGGGGGCAGAGGGAGACCCAGTACTTC. This translates into CSVGRGQRETQYF. The whole variable domain, filled in from reference TRBV29-1 and TRBJ2-5, reads SAVISQKPSRDICQRGTSLTIQCQVDSQVTMMFWYRQQPGQSLTLIATANQGSEATYESGFVIDKFPISRPNLTFSTLTVSNMSPEDSSIYLCSVGRGQRETQYFGPGTRLLVL.